This note documents a single T cell receptor beta chain sequence. The entry originates in a study of blood T cell repertoires in COVID-19. Study in general: COVID-19 samples from acute and convalescent phases originated in the United States, Italy and Spain. Sources were T cells, B-cell-depleted T cells, or PBMCs; the material itself was cDNA or gDNA.

Clones were read by immunoSEQ multiplex PCR, and TCRdb kept only the in-frame ones, dropping some. The sample consists of about 42,000 clones, about 77% of them appearing once. The germline V gene encodes CDR1 LNHDA and CDR2 SQIVND (reference sequence). The ends were cut back, 4 bases at V and 2 bases at J, with 14 bases in the middle. CDR3 length: 15 amino acids. This chain links TRBV19 with TRBJ1-1, with TRBD1 as a possible D gene (5 bases). The sequence was obtained from a woman in her seventies with acute or convalescent COVID-19. Sequenced: peripheral blood. CDR3 protein: CASSRPTVANTEAFF. CDR3 DNA sequence: TGTGCCAGTAGTAGGCCGACAGTGGCAAACACTGAAGCTTTCTTT.